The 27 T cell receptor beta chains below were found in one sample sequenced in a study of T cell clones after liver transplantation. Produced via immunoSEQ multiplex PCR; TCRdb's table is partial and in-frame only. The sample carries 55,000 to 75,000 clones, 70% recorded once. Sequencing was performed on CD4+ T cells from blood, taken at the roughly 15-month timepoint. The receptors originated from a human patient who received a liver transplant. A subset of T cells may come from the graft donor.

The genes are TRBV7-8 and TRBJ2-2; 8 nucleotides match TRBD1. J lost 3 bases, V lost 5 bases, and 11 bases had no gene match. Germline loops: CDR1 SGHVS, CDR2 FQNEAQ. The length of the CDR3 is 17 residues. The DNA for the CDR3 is TGTGCCAGCAGCCCAACCCCCGGGACAGGAGACACCGGGGAGCTGTTTTTT. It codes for CASSPTPGTGDTGELFF.

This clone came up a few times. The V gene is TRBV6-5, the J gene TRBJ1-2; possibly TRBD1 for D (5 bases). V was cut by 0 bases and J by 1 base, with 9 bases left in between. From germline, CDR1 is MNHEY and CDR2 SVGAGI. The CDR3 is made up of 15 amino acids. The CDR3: CASSYSAGLNYGYTF. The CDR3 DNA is TGTGCCAGCAGTTACTCAGCGGGGCTTAACTATGGCTACACCTTC.

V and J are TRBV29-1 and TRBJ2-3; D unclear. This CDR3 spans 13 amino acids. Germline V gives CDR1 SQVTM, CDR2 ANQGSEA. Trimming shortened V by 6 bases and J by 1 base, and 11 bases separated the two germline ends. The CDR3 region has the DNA TGCAGCGTCGAAAATCAGGGCACAGATACGCAGTATTTT. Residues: CSVENQGTDTQYF.

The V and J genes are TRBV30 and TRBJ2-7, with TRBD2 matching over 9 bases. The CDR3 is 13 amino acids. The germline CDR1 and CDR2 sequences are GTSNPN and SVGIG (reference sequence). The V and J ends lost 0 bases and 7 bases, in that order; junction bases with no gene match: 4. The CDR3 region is CAWSVLAGAEQYV. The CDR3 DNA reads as TGTGCCTGGAGTGTATTAGCGGGAGCTGAGCAGTACGTC.

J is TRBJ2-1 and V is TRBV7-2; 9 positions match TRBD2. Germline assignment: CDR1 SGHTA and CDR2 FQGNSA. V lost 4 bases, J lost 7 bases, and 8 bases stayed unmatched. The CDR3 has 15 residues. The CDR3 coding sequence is TGTGCCAGCAGCTCCGGGACTAGCTTCTCTAATGAGCAGTTCTTC. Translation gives CASSSGTSFSNEQFF. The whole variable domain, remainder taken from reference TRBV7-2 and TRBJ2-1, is GAGVSQSPSNKVTEKGKDVELRCDPISGHTALYWYRQSLGQGLEFLIYFQGNSAPDKSGLPSDRFSAERTGGSVSTLTIQRTQQEDSAVYLCASSSGTSFSNEQFFGPGTRLTVL.

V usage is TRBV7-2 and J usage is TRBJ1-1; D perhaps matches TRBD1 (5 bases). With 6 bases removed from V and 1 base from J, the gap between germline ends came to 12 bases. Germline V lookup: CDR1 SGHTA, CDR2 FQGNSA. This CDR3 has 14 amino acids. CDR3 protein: CASRPGTENTEAFF. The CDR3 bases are TGTGCCAGCAGGCCCGGGACGGAGAACACTGAAGCTTTCTTT. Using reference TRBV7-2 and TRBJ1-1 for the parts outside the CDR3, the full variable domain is GAGVSQSPSNKVTEKGKDVELRCDPISGHTALYWYRQSLGQGLEFLIYFQGNSAPDKSGLPSDRFSAERTGGSVSTLTIQRTQQEDSAVYLCASRPGTENTEAFFGQGTRLTVV.

CDR3 bases: TGTGCCAGCAGCTTTAAGTTGGGACTAGCGGGAGCAGATACGCAGTATTTT. Protein product: CASSFKLGLAGADTQYF. This sequence joins TRBV5-8 and TRBJ2-3; 14 bases agree with TRBD2. CDR1 and CDR2 (germline): SGHTS, YDEGEE. V gave up 2 bases and J gave up 4 bases; unmatched junction bases: 6. The CDR3 has 17 residues.

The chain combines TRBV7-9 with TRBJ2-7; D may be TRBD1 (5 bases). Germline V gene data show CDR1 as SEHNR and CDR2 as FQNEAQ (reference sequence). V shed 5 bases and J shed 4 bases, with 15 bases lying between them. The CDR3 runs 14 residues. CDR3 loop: CASSRSGLEYEQYF. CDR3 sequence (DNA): TGTGCCAGCAGCCGATCAGGGTTGGAATACGAGCAGTACTTC.

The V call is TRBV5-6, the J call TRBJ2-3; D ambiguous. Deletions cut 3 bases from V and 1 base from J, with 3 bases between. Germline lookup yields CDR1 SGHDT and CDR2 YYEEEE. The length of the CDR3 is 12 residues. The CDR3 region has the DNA TGTGCCAGCAGCTACCGCACAGATACGCAGTATTTT. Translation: CASSYRTDTQYF.

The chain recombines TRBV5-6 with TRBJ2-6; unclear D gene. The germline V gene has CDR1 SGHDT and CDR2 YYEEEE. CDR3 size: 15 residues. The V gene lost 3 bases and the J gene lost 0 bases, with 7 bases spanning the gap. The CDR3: CASSSISSGANVLTF. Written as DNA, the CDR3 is TGTGCCAGCAGCTCCATAAGCTCTGGGGCCAACGTCCTGACTTTC.

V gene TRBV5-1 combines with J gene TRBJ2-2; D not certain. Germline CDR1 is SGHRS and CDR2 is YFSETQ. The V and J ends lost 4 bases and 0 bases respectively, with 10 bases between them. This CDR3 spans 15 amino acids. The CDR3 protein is CASSPSLTNTGELFF. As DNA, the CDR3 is TGCGCCAGCAGCCCCTCACTCACGAACACCGGGGAGCTGTTTTTT. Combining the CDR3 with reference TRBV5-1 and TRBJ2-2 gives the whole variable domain KAGVTQTPRYLIKTRGQQVTLSCSPISGHRSVSWYQQTPGQGLQFLFEYFSETQRNKGNFPGRFSGRQFSNSRSEMNVSTLELGDSALYLCASSPSLTNTGELFFGEGSRLTVL.

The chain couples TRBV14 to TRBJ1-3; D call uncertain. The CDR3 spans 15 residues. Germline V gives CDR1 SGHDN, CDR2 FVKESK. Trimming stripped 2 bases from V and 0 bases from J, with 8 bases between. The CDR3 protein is CASSQSFSSGNTIYF. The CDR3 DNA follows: TGTGCCAGCAGCCAATCGTTCAGCTCTGGAAACACCATATATTTT.

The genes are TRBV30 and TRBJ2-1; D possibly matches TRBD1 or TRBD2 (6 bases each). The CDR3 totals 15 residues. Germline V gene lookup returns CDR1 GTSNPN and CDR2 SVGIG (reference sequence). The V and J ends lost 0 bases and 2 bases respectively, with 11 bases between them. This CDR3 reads CAWSVWGATYNEQFF. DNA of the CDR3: TGTGCCTGGAGTGTATGGGGGGCCACCTACAATGAGCAGTTCTTC.

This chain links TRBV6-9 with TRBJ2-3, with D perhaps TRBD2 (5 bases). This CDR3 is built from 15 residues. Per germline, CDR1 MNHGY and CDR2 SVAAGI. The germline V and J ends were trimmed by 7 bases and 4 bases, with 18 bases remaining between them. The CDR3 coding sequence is TGTGCCAGCAACATAGAGAGGGTGGGCCCAGATACGCAGTATTTT. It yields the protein CASNIERVGPDTQYF.

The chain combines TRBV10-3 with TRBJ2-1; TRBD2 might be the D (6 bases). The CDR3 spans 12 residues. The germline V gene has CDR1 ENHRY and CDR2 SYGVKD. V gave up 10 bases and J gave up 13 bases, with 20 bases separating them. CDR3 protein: CATAAGQTHQFF. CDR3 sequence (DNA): TGTGCCACTGCCGCGGGGCAGACCCACCAGTTCTTC.

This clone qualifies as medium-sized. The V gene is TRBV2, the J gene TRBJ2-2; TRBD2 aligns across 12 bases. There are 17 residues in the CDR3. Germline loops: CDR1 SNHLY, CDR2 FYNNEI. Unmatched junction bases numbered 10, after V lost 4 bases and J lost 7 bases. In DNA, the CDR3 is TGTGCCAGCAGTGCACCTAGCGGGGGGGCCGTTAACGGGGAGCTGTTTTTT. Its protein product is CASSAPSGGAVNGELFF. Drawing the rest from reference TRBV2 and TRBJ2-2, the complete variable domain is EPEVTQTPSHQVTQMGQEVILRCVPISNHLYFYWYRQILGQKVEFLVSFYNNEISEKSEIFDDQFSVERPDGSNFTLKIRSTKLEDSAMYFCASSAPSGGAVNGELFFGEGSRLTVL.

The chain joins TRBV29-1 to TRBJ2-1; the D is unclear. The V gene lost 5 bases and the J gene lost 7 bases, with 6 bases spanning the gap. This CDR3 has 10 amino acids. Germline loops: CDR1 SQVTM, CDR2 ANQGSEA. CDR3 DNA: TGCAGCGTTTTCGAAAATGAGCAGTTCTTC. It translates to CSVFENEQFF.

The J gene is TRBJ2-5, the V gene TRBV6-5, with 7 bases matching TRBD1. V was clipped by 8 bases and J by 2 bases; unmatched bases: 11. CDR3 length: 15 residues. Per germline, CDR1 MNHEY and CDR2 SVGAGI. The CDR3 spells CASRWGQTPQETQYF. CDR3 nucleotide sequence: TGTGCCAGCCGGTGGGGACAGACACCTCAAGAGACCCAGTACTTC.

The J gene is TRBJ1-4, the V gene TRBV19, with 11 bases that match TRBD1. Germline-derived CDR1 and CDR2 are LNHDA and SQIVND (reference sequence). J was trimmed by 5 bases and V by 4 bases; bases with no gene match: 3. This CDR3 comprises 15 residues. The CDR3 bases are TGTGCCAGTAGTACCGGGACAGGGGGAAATGAAAAACTGTTTTTT. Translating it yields CASSTGTGGNEKLFF. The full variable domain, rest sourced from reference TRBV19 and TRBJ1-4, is DGGITQSPKYLFRKEGQNVTLSCEQNLNHDAMYWYRQDPGQGLRLIYYSQIVNDFQKGDIAEGYSVSREKKESFPLTVTSAQKNPTAFYLCASSTGTGGNEKLFFGSGTQLSVL.

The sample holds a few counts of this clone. CDR3 sequence (DNA): TGCGCCAGCCAACCCGGAGATCAGGGGATTGAAGCAGATACGCAGTATTTT. Protein: CASQPGDQGIEADTQYF. V usage is TRBV10-2 and J usage is TRBJ2-3; D is possibly TRBD1 (6 bases). Per germline, CDR1 WSHSY and CDR2 SAAADI. V was cut by 8 bases and J by 4 bases, with 25 bases left in between. This CDR3 contains 17 residues.

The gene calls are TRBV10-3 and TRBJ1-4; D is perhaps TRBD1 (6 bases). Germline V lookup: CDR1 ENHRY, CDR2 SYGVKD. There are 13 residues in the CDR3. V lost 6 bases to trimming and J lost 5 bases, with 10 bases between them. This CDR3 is CAIRRQENEKLFF. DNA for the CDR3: TGTGCCATCAGACGACAGGAGAATGAAAAACTGTTTTTT.

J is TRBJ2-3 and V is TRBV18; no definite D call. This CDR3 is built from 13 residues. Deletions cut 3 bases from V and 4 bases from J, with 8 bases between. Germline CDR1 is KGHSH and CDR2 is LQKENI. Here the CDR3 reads CASSPGGSDTQYF. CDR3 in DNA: TGTGCCAGCTCACCCGGCGGCTCAGATACGCAGTATTTT.

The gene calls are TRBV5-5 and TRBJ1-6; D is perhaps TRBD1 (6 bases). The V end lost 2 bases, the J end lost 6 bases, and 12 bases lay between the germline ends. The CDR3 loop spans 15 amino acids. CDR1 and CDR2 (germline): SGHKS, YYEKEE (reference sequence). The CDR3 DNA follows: TGTGCCAGCAGCTTCGACAGGATCGTTAATTCACCCCTCCACTTT. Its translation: CASSFDRIVNSPLHF.

CDR3 loop: CASSLVQDLYEQYV. The CDR3 nucleotides are TGTGCCAGCAGCTTAGTCCAGGATCTTTACGAGCAGTACGTC. The chain links TRBV7-4 to TRBJ2-7; D is ambiguous. V lost 1 base and J 4 bases, leaving 11 bases between the germline ends. Germline assignment: CDR1 SGHVT and CDR2 SQSDAQ. The CDR3 sequence is 14 residues long.

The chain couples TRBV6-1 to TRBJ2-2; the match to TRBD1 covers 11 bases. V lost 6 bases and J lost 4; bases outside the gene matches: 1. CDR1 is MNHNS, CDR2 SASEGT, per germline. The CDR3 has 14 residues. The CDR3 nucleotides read TGTGCCAGCAGGGACAGGGGGCGCACCGGGGAGCTGTTTTTT. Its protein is CASRDRGRTGELFF.

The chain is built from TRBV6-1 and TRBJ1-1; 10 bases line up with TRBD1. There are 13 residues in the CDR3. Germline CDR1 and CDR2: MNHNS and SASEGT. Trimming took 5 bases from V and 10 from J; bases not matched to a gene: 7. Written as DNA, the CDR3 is TGTGCCAGCAGTTCAAATGGGGACAGGGGAGCTTTCTTT. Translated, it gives CASSSNGDRGAFF.

The CDR3 loop reads CAISQGLAGVNEQFF. DNA of the CDR3: TGTGCCATCAGTCAAGGACTAGCGGGAGTAAATGAGCAGTTCTTC. The V call is TRBV10-3, the J call TRBJ2-1, with 13 bases identical to TRBD2. Germline CDR1 reads ENHRY; CDR2 reads SYGVKD. The J segment lost 7 bases and the V segment lost 5 bases, leaving 5 bases of the junction unmatched. This CDR3 comprises 15 residues.